Presented here are 4 T cell receptor beta chains from one specimen sequenced in a study of early T cells in non-severe SARS-CoV-2 infection. TCRdb processed the 5' RACE reads anew with MiXCR; each CDR3 protein has one entry. Of 30,000 to 45,000 distinct CDR3 sequences listed, 8.5% to 10% were seen once; the top ten hold 9% to 15%. The sequencing sample was made of whole blood. Source of these receptors: an adult who was a healthcare worker with PCR-confirmed SARS-CoV-2 infection or an uninfected control (not recorded which).

This sequence joins TRBV20-1 and TRBJ1-2; unclear D gene. Germline CDR1 reads DFQATT; CDR2 reads SNEGSKA (reference sequence). The CDR3 runs to 10 residues. For the CDR3, the DNA is TGCAGGTGGGGAGGCTATGGCTACACCTTC. This translates into CRWGGYGYTF.

The gene calls are TRBV5-1 and TRBJ2-3; D possibly corresponds to TRBD2 (5 bases). Germline-derived CDR1 and CDR2 are SGHRS and YFSETQ. The CDR3 has 15 amino acids. V shed 4 bases and J shed 4 bases, with 16 bases lying between them. CDR3 sequence (DNA): TGCGCCAGCAGCGAGGACTTGGGCGGGCCAGATACGCAGTATTTT. This encodes CASSEDLGGPDTQYF. The entire variable domain, with the rest obtained from reference TRBV5-1 and TRBJ2-3, is as follows: KAGVTQTPRYLIKTRGQQVTLSCSPISGHRSVSWYQQTPGQGLQFLFEYFSETQRNKGNFPGRFSGRQFSNSRSEMNVSTLELGDSALYLCASSEDLGGPDTQYFGPGTRLTVL.

This clonotype showed up many times. The V gene is TRBV9, the J gene TRBJ1-1; D unresolved. Trimming took 4 bases from V and 7 from J, leaving 20 bases between them. The germline V gene encodes CDR1 SGDLS and CDR2 YYNGEE. This CDR3 region has 15 residues. CDR3: CASSLGVSTINEAFF. The CDR3 nucleotides read TGTGCCAGCAGCCTTGGGGTCAGCACAATCAATGAAGCTTTCTTT.

The V and J genes are TRBV28 and TRBJ2-7; TRBD1 matches 9 bases. The germline CDR1 and CDR2 sequences are MDHEN and SYDVKM. This CDR3 comprises 14 residues. Losses at the gene ends were 5 bases for V and 6 bases for J; bases not matched to a gene: 8. The CDR3 protein is CASSPGDRDAEQYF. The CDR3 DNA sequence: TGTGCCAGCAGTCCCGGGGACAGGGATGCCGAGCAGTACTTC.